This T cell receptor (beta chain) was found in a study of blood T cell repertoires in COVID-19. Study overall: From T cells, B-cell-depleted T cells, or PBMCs came the material, which was cDNA or gDNA.

The authors' processing: Reference gene primer amplification gave nucleated cell count estimates. Clones were read by immunoSEQ multiplex PCR, and TCRdb kept only the in-frame ones, dropping some. D and trimming were read from the DNA, whereas the V and J calls and clone size are those reported in that table. The table lists hundreds of thousands of clones, 85% of them singletons. V lost 11 bases, J lost 6 bases, and 7 bases stayed unmatched. This CDR3 is built from 13 residues. Germline assignment: CDR1 ENHRY and CDR2 SYGVKD. Before they entered the study, exposed participants had met a COVID-19 case within 2 weeks.

The sequenced sample was PBMCs or T cells enriched from blood (not recorded which). The clonotype originates from a woman under 40 who had been exposed to COVID-19. The chain is built from TRBV10-3 and TRBJ1-6; 7 bases map to TRBD1. CDR3 coding DNA: TGTGCCGCGGTGACAGGGATTAATTCACCCCTCCACTTT. As protein: CAAVTGINSPLHF.